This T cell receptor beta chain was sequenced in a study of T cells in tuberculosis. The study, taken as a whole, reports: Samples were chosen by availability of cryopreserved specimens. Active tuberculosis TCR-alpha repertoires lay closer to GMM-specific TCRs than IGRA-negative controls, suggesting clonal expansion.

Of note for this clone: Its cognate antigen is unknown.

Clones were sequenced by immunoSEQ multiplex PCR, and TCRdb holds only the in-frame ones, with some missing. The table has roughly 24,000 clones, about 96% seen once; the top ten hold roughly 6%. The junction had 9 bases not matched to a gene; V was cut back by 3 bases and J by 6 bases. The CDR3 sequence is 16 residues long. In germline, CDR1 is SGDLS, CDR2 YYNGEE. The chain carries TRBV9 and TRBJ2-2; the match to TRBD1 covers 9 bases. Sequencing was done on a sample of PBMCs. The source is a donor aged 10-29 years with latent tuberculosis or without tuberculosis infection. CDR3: CASSARQGGISGELFF. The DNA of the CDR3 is TGTGCCAGCAGCGCCCGACAGGGGGGTATCTCCGGGGAGCTGTTTTTT. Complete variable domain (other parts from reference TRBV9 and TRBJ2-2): DSGVTQTPKHLITATGQRVTLRCSPRSGDLSVYWYQQSLDQGLQFLIQYYNGEERAKGNILERFSAQQFPDLHSELNLSSLELGDSALYFCASSARQGGISGELFFGEGSRLTVL.